The 26 T cell receptor beta chains below come from one sample, sequenced in a study of T-cell reconstitution after alpha-beta-depleted transplantation in children. Unique molecular identifiers featured in how the TCRbeta library was prepared. One entry per CDR3 protein, called by TCRdb with MiXCR from the PCR reads. The sample shows hundreds of thousands of distinct CDR3 sequences, over 10% of them seen only once. Specimen: PBMCs, collected before TCRalphabeta/CD19-depleted stem cell transplant. The receptors were sampled from a girl aged 2 to 9 with congenital amegakaryocytic thrombocytopenia, due to receive a stem cell transplant.

There are a few counts of this clonotype. The rearrangement uses TRBV6-1 and TRBJ2-7; unclear D gene. The CDR3 has 13 residues. Per the germline V gene, CDR1 is MNHNS and CDR2 is SASEGT. V was pared by 5 bases and J by 2 bases, with 10 bases between. The CDR3 DNA follows: TGTGCCAGCAGTCTCAGACGGGCCTACGAGCAGTACTTC. Translating it yields CASSLRRAYEQYF.

At least ten counts were recorded for this clonotype. The chain has TRBV5-1 and TRBJ2-7; D ambiguous. The V and J ends lost 5 bases and 1 base respectively, with 7 bases between them. The CDR3 spans 12 residues. In germline, CDR1 is SGHRS, CDR2 YFSETQ. CDR3 residues: CASSVGSYEQYF. The CDR3 DNA reads TGCGCCAGCAGTGTAGGATCCTACGAGCAGTACTTC.

This clonotype came up many times. J is TRBJ2-1 and V is TRBV9, with no clear D. The CDR3 spans 14 residues. Trimming removed 0 bases from V and 5 bases from J, with 9 bases in between. From germline, CDR1 is SGDLS and CDR2 YYNGEE. The DNA of the CDR3 is TGTGCCAGCAGCGTAGGGTACTCGAACAATGAGCAGTTCTTC. Translating it yields CASSVGYSNNEQFF.

The V gene is TRBV5-1, the J gene TRBJ1-1, with a tentative D call TRBD1 (5 bases). The V gene's germline CDR1 is SGHRS and CDR2 YFSETQ. V lost 4 bases and J lost 5, with 15 bases in between. The CDR3 is 14 residues long. The CDR3 bases are TGCGCCAGCAGCCAGACCCCCCGGGGGACTGAAGCTTTCTTT. It yields the protein CASSQTPRGTEAFF.

The table lists this clonotype with a count of one. This rearrangement joins TRBV14 to TRBJ2-7; D is unclear. CDR1 SGHDN and CDR2 FVKESK come from the germline V gene. V was cut by 4 bases and J by 3 bases, with 7 bases left in between. This CDR3 is 12 amino acids long. The CDR3 sequence: CASSRNRYEQYF. DNA for the CDR3: TGTGCCAGCAGCCGTAACCGCTACGAGCAGTACTTC.

This clonotype has at least ten counts. This chain links TRBV7-9 with TRBJ2-1; perhaps D is TRBD1 or TRBD2 (5 bases each). Looked up from germline, CDR1 is SEHNR and CDR2 is FQNEAQ (reference sequence). V lost 4 bases to trimming and J lost 6 bases, with 19 bases between them. This CDR3 spans 16 amino acids. In DNA form, the CDR3 reads TGTGCCAGCAGCTCTGTACAGGTCGGGGAGAGCAATGAGCAGTTCTTC. Translated: CASSSVQVGESNEQFF.

This clonotype was detected ten times or more. The chain uses TRBV7-2 and TRBJ2-5; D call uncertain. Germline V CDR1 and CDR2: SGHTA, FQGNSA. The CDR3 is 15 amino acids. V was pared by 1 base and J by 5 bases, with 14 bases between. Here the CDR3 DNA reads TGTGCCAGCAGCTTAGACCTCCCGAATTTGGAGACCCAGTACTTC. Amino acids: CASSLDLPNLETQYF.

This clonotype was detected only a few times. This chain connects TRBV4-1 to TRBJ2-3, with D perhaps matching TRBD1 or TRBD2 (5 bases each). The V end was cut by 4 bases, the J end by 2 bases, with 13 bases between. Germline CDR1 and CDR2: MGHRA and YSYEKL. The length of the CDR3 is 15 residues. The DNA for the CDR3 is TGCGCCAGCAGCCCAACGGGGCTATACACAGATACGCAGTATTTT. The encoded protein is CASSPTGLYTDTQYF.

This clonotype was recorded at least ten times. The gene calls are TRBV29-1 and TRBJ2-1, with TRBD2 matching 7 bases. Looked up from germline, CDR1 is SQVTM and CDR2 is ANQGSEA. V trimming: 8 bases; J trimming: 5 bases; junction bases outside the gene matches: 9. The CDR3 contains 13 residues. The DNA for the CDR3 is TGCAGCCACTTGCGGGAGTCCAACAATGAGCAGTTCTTC. Translated, it gives CSHLRESNNEQFF.

This clonotype was counted ten times or more. The chain is built from TRBV20-1 and TRBJ2-1; 7 bases map to TRBD2. Trimming removed 8 bases from V and 4 bases from J; junction bases left unmatched: 8. The CDR3 is 13 amino acids. Germline V CDR1 and CDR2: DFQATT, SNEGSKA (reference sequence). CDR3 nucleotide sequence: TGCAGTACCCTAGCGGAGATATACAATGAGCAGTTCTTC. This codes for CSTLAEIYNEQFF.

On this clonotype itself: A much larger clone lies a single base off, so this may be a read error. The rearrangement uses TRBV4-1 and TRBJ2-3; 8 nucleotides match TRBD1. The germline CDR1 and CDR2 sequences are MGHRA and YSYEKL. The CDR3 runs 14 residues. The DNA of the CDR3 is TGCGCCAGCAGCCGCGGACAGGGTCCAGATAGGCAGTATTTT. Residues: CASSRGQGPDRQYF.

V and J are TRBV19 and TRBJ1-1; weak D call: TRBD1 (6 bases). The V end lost 1 base, the J end lost 12 bases, and 15 bases lay between the germline ends. Germline V gene sequence: CDR1 LNHDA, CDR2 SQIVND (reference sequence). The CDR3 totals 13 residues. The CDR3 loop is CASSIGGRGGTFF. The CDR3 nucleotides read TGTGCCAGTAGTATAGGGGGCAGGGGAGGTACTTTCTTT.

As regards this clonotype: A much larger clone sits a single nucleotide away, making a read error possible. This chain links TRBV5-1 with TRBJ2-1, with D possibly being TRBD2 (6 bases). Germline V gene sequence: CDR1 SGHRS, CDR2 YFSETQ. This CDR3 contains 13 residues. CDR3 protein: CASGSGTYNEQSF. The CDR3 DNA sequence: TGCGCCAGCGGTAGCGGAACCTACAATGAGCAGTCCTTC. The complete variable domain, with remaining parts taken from reference TRBV5-1 and TRBJ2-1, reads KAGVTQTPRYLIKTRGQQVTLSCSPISGHRSVSWYQQTPGQGLQFLFEYFSETQRNKGNFPGRFSGRQFSNSRSEMNVSTLELGDSALYLCASGSGTYNEQSFGPGTRLTVL.

In its sample, this clonotype was seen a few times. The chain links TRBV2 to TRBJ2-7; 9 nucleotides line up with TRBD1. This CDR3 has 13 amino acids. After removal of 11 bases from V and 3 bases from J, the junction contained 8 bases not matched to a gene. The germline V gene has CDR1 SNHLY and CDR2 FYNNEI. CDR3 residues: CAYRTGVGYEQYF. CDR3 coding DNA: TGTGCCTACCGGACAGGGGTGGGCTACGAGCAGTACTTC. Variable domain in full (rest from reference TRBV2 and TRBJ2-7): EPEVTQTPSHQVTQMGQEVILRCVPISNHLYFYWYRQILGQKVEFLVSFYNNEISEKSEIFDDQFSVERPDGSNFTLKIRSTKLEDSAMYFCAYRTGVGYEQYFGPGTRLTVT.

This clonotype was detected many times. The chain employs TRBV5-1 and TRBJ2-7; 7 bases agree with TRBD1. Germline loops: CDR1 SGHRS, CDR2 YFSETQ. J was trimmed by 2 bases and V by 4 bases; bases with no gene match: 9. CDR3 length: 15 amino acids. As DNA, the CDR3 is TGCGCCAGCAGCAGAGAAAGGCAGGGGGCCTACGAGCAGTACTTC. This encodes CASSRERQGAYEQYF.

This clonotype appeared many times. The chain is built from TRBV30 and TRBJ2-5, with TRBD2 identical over 13 bases. This CDR3 spans 15 amino acids. The junction had 6 bases not matched to a gene; V was cut back by 3 bases and J by 5 bases. Germline V gene sequence: CDR1 GTSNPN, CDR2 SVGIG (reference sequence). The CDR3 region has the DNA TGTGCCTGGAGCACCGGACTAGCGGGAGAGGAGACCCAGTACTTC. Protein: CAWSTGLAGEETQYF. Variable domain in full (rest from reference TRBV30 and TRBJ2-5): SQTIHQWPATLVQPVGSPLSLECTVEGTSNPNLYWYRQAAGRGLQLLFYSVGIGQISSEVPQNLSASRPQDRQFILSSKKLLLSDSGFYLCAWSTGLAGEETQYFGPGTRLLVL.

The chain uses TRBV6-1 and TRBJ2-7, with D unclear. CDR1 and CDR2 from the germline V gene are MNHNS and SASEGT. The CDR3 extends over 11 amino acids. V was cut by 7 bases and J by 6 bases, with 10 bases left in between. CDR3 in amino acids: CASTRVFEQYF. The CDR3 DNA reads TGTGCCAGCACCCGGGTCTTCGAGCAGTACTTC.

This chain connects TRBV18 to TRBJ1-6, with unresolved D. The CDR3 loop spans 15 amino acids. CDR1 KGHSH and CDR2 LQKENI come from the germline V gene. V lost 3 bases and J lost 8, with 14 bases in between. The CDR3 spells CASSPSGGSYSPLHF. For the CDR3, the DNA is TGTGCCAGCTCACCCAGCGGAGGGTCCTATTCACCCCTCCACTTT.

The genes are TRBV28 and TRBJ2-1, with 10 bases lining up with TRBD2. The CDR3 loop spans 17 amino acids. J gave up 7 bases and V 3 bases, and 12 bases lay outside the gene matches. Germline V CDR1 and CDR2: MDHEN, SYDVKM. The CDR3 DNA follows: TGTGCCAGCAGTTTTCTAATGTTTGGGACTAGCGAAAATGAGCAGTTCTTC. It encodes CASSFLMFGTSENEQFF. Using reference TRBV28 and TRBJ2-1 for the parts outside the CDR3, the full variable domain is DVKVTQSSRYLVKRTGEKVFLECVQDMDHENMFWYRQDPGLGLRLIYFSYDVKMKEKGDIPEGYSVSREKKERFSLILESASTNQTSMYLCASSFLMFGTSENEQFFGPGTRLTVL.

This clonotype was counted a few times. CDR3: CASSQGLAGDGEEQFF. Here the CDR3 DNA reads TGCGCCAGCAGCCAAGGACTAGCGGGAGATGGTGAGGAGCAGTTCTTC. The rearrangement joins TRBV4-1 to TRBJ2-1; 12 positions match TRBD2. CDR1 is MGHRA and CDR2 is YSYEKL in the germline V gene. The length of the CDR3 is 16 residues. The trim removed 1 base at V and 10 bases at J, leaving 8 bases unmatched.

The chain uses TRBV20-1 and TRBJ2-3, with 11 positions matching TRBD2. V lost 5 bases to trimming and J lost 1 base; unmatched junction nucleotides: 2. This CDR3 comprises 14 residues. Germline-derived CDR1 and CDR2 are DFQATT and SNEGSKA (reference sequence). The CDR3 loop reads CSAPTSGGTDTQYF. In DNA, the CDR3 is TGCAGTGCTCCGACTAGCGGGGGCACAGATACGCAGTATTTT.

This chain joins TRBV10-3 and TRBJ1-1; the match to TRBD1 covers 7 bases. Trimming at V came to 3 bases and at J to 5 bases, leaving 12 bases not matched to a gene. The CDR3 totals 16 residues. CDR1 ENHRY and CDR2 SYGVKD come from the germline V gene. The chain's CDR3 is CAISEGGYRGGTEAFF. The CDR3 region has the DNA TGTGCCATCAGTGAAGGGGGGTACAGGGGCGGGACTGAAGCTTTCTTT.

This clonotype showed up many times. The chain uses TRBV29-1 and TRBJ1-1; D uncertain. CDR1 is SQVTM, CDR2 ANQGSEA, per germline. The CDR3 extends over 15 amino acids. V was clipped by 6 bases and J by 2 bases, with 19 bases between them. CDR3 DNA sequence: TGCAGCGTGGCGAGAACTGATGGGCGAAACACTGAAGCTTTCTTT. Its protein product is CSVARTDGRNTEAFF.

This clonotype was recorded at least ten times. The chain joins TRBV27 to TRBJ2-1; 7 nucleotides line up with TRBD2. The junction had 7 bases not matched to a gene; V was cut back by 0 bases and J by 2 bases. The CDR3 runs 17 residues. Germline V CDR1 and CDR2: MNHEY, SMNVEV (reference sequence). This chain's CDR3 is CASSLSRFTSAYNEQFF. The CDR3 DNA follows: TGTGCCAGCAGTTTATCGAGATTTACTAGCGCCTACAATGAGCAGTTCTTC.

In the case of this clonotype: One end of the junction does not line up with germline, which may come from a read error. This sequence joins TRBV5-1 and TRBJ1-2; no reliable D call. Germline V gene data show CDR1 as SGHRS and CDR2 as YFSETQ. The length of the CDR3 is 13 residues. CDR3 loop: CASSLERNYGYPF. CDR3 bases: TGCGCCAGCAGCTTGGAGCGGAACTATGGCTACCCCTTC.

This clonotype occurred many times. The rearrangement links TRBV15 to TRBJ1-1, with D perhaps matching TRBD1 (6 bases). The CDR3 contains 16 residues. Trimming removed 2 bases at V and 2 bases at J, with 15 bases between. Per germline, CDR1 LNHNV and CDR2 YYDKDF (reference sequence). The DNA for the CDR3 is TGTGCCACCAGCAGACCCCCGGGACACGATAACACTGAAGCTTTCTTT. It encodes CATSRPPGHDNTEAFF.